One and the same sample provided the 14 T cell receptor beta chains below, sequenced in a study of blood T cell repertoires in COVID-19 (dated by TCRdb to 2020 to 2021). Receptor amplification or capture employed the immunoSEQ multiplex PCR assay. As stored in TCRdb, this immuneACCESS dataset retains in-frame rearrangements with V and J assigned. A fraction of the clones does not appear; measured against another copy, unresolved V genes explain less than half of the discrepancy, and the remainder lacks a known reason. Recorded for this sample are 250,000 to 300,000 clones; 70% to 90% of them occurred a single time. The biggest ten clones account for 0.99% of the sample. Sequencing was performed on peripheral blood. The origin of the receptors is a woman aged 40 to 50 who had recovered from COVID-19.

V usage is TRBV11-2 and J usage is TRBJ2-7; TRBD2 matches 7 bases. After removal of 7 bases from V and 3 bases from J, the junction contained 9 bases not matched to a gene. The CDR3 has 14 residues. Germline V gene data show CDR1 as SGHAT and CDR2 as FQNNGV. CDR3 amino acids: CASKSPRESYEQYF. Written as DNA, the CDR3 is TGTGCCAGCAAATCGCCGCGGGAGAGCTACGAGCAGTACTTC.

This clone appeared a single time. The chain employs TRBV5-8 and TRBJ1-2; TRBD1 matches at 7 bases. Germline CDR1 is SGHTS and CDR2 is YDEGEE. J gave up 4 bases and V 2 bases, and 2 bases lay outside the gene matches. The CDR3 covers 13 residues. The CDR3 here is CASSFDRVYGYTF. The CDR3 nucleotides are TGTGCCAGCAGCTTTGACAGGGTCTATGGCTACACCTTC.

J is TRBJ2-1 and V is TRBV2; 8 nucleotides match TRBD2. The CDR3 spans 15 residues. The trim removed 8 bases at V and 12 bases at J, leaving 18 bases unmatched. Germline-derived CDR1 and CDR2 are SNHLY and FYNNEI. The CDR3 nucleotides read TGTGCCAGCCTTCCAAGCGGGAGCCCCCTCTCCGGGCAGTTCTTC. Protein: CASLPSGSPLSGQFF.

The CDR3 protein is CASSTRTGKDGYTF. In DNA form, the CDR3 reads TGCGCCAGCAGCACCCGGACAGGGAAGGATGGCTACACCTTC. The V and J genes are TRBV5-1 and TRBJ1-2, with 8 nucleotides matching TRBD1. Trimming at V came to 4 bases and at J to 6 bases, leaving 8 bases not matched to a gene. The CDR3 sequence is 14 residues long. Germline V gene lookup returns CDR1 SGHRS and CDR2 YFSETQ.

About this clone itself: Likely a read error: the CDR3 ends without its conserved phenylalanine or tryptophan. The DNA is left out, because the CDR3 cannot be placed on it with certainty; the CDR3 is given as TCRdb lists it. The V call is TRBV5-1, the J call TRBJ2-7; TRBD1, the table's D call, lacks a check against the DNA. The CDR3 totals 9 residues, both ends included. CDR1 SGHRS and CDR2 YFSETQ come from the germline V gene. CDR3: CASSLEPGL.

The chain has TRBV7-2 and TRBJ2-5, with a weak D call TRBD2 (6 bases). CDR3 size: 14 residues. Trimming pared 6 bases from V and 6 bases from J, leaving 17 bases between. The V gene's germline CDR1 is SGHTA and CDR2 FQGNSA. The CDR3 reads CASSSATSRKTQYF. As DNA, the CDR3 is TGTGCCAGCAGTTCCGCCACTAGCAGGAAGACCCAGTACTTC.

J is TRBJ1-3 and V is TRBV27; D may be TRBD1 (5 bases). Germline V gives CDR1 MNHEY, CDR2 SMNVEV (reference sequence). There are 13 residues in the CDR3. Trimming took off 6 bases at V and 4 bases at J, with 10 bases between the two ends. Here the CDR3 DNA reads TGTGCCAGCAGGGTGACAGCCGGAAACACCATATATTTT. Translated: CASRVTAGNTIYF.

V is TRBV5-1 and J is TRBJ2-5; 8 nucleotides line up with TRBD1. The CDR3 spans 16 residues. Germline lookup yields CDR1 SGHRS and CDR2 YFSETQ. J gave up 5 bases and V 1 base, and 10 bases lay outside the gene matches. CDR3 DNA: TGCGCCAGCAGCTTGAGGGACCGGACAGGGTGGGAGACCCAGTACTTC. Its protein product is CASSLRDRTGWETQYF. Together with reference TRBV5-1 and TRBJ2-5, the CDR3 gives the full variable domain: KAGVTQTPRYLIKTRGQQVTLSCSPISGHRSVSWYQQTPGQGLQFLFEYFSETQRNKGNFPGRFSGRQFSNSRSEMNVSTLELGDSALYLCASSLRDRTGWETQYFGPGTRLLVL.

The chain is built from TRBV7-8 and TRBJ2-1, with 7 bases fitting TRBD2. The CDR3 totals 14 residues. V was pared by 7 bases and J by 6 bases, with 9 bases of the junction left unmatched. CDR1 is SGHVS and CDR2 is FQNEAQ in the germline V gene. The CDR3 loop reads CASNPGTIGNEQFF. The CDR3 DNA reads as TGTGCCAGCAACCCGGGGACTATAGGCAATGAGCAGTTCTTC.

The chain is built from TRBV25-1 and TRBJ2-2, with D uncertain. This CDR3 is built from 14 residues. CDR1 and CDR2 (germline): MGHDK, SYGVNS. The V end lost 3 bases, the J end lost 6 bases, and 11 bases lay between the germline ends. The DNA for the CDR3 is TGTGCCAGCAGTGACGAGACTCCCGCCGGGGAGCTGTTTTTT. This codes for CASSDETPAGELFF.

This clone was recorded only once. The V gene is TRBV18, the J gene TRBJ2-1; possible D gene TRBD2, 6 bases. The CDR3 spans 14 residues. V lost 5 bases, J lost 9 bases, and 17 bases lay in between. Germline V gives CDR1 KGHSH, CDR2 LQKENI. The CDR3 here is CASSSSGDFIEQFF. The CDR3 DNA is TGTGCCAGCTCATCCTCGGGGGACTTTATTGAGCAGTTCTTC. The entire variable domain, with the rest obtained from reference TRBV18 and TRBJ2-1, is as follows: NAGVMQNPRHLVRRRGQEARLRCSPMKGHSHVYWYRQLPEEGLKFMVYLQKENIIDESGMPKERFSAEFPKEGPSILRIQQVVRGDSAAYFCASSSSGDFIEQFFGPGTRLTVL.

The V call is TRBV29-1, the J call TRBJ2-7, with a possible D match to TRBD2 (7 bases). Germline-derived CDR1 and CDR2 are SQVTM and ANQGSEA. The ends were cut back, 6 bases at V and 2 bases at J, with 20 bases in the middle. The CDR3 has 15 residues. The CDR3 sequence is CSVRPGLGGPYEQYF. The CDR3 nucleotides are TGCAGCGTCCGCCCGGGCCTGGGGGGGCCCTACGAGCAGTACTTC.

The rearrangement links TRBV10-3 to TRBJ1-1; 7 nucleotides agree with TRBD1. Trimming cost V 8 bases and J 2 bases; bases outside gene matches: 5. The CDR3 extends over 13 amino acids. CDR1 ENHRY and CDR2 SYGVKD come from the germline V gene. The CDR3 DNA is TGTGCCATCGGGGGGACAGCTAACACTGAAGCTTTCTTT. This codes for CAIGGTANTEAFF.

The gene calls are TRBV10-3 and TRBJ2-3; D is possibly TRBD2 (6 bases). The CDR3 sequence is 16 residues long. CDR1 is ENHRY, CDR2 SYGVKD, per germline. The V and J ends lost 4 bases and 4 bases respectively, with 18 bases between them. The CDR3 sequence: CAISGGREWGPDTQYF. The CDR3 nucleotides read TGTGCCATCAGTGGGGGACGGGAGTGGGGCCCAGATACGCAGTATTTT.